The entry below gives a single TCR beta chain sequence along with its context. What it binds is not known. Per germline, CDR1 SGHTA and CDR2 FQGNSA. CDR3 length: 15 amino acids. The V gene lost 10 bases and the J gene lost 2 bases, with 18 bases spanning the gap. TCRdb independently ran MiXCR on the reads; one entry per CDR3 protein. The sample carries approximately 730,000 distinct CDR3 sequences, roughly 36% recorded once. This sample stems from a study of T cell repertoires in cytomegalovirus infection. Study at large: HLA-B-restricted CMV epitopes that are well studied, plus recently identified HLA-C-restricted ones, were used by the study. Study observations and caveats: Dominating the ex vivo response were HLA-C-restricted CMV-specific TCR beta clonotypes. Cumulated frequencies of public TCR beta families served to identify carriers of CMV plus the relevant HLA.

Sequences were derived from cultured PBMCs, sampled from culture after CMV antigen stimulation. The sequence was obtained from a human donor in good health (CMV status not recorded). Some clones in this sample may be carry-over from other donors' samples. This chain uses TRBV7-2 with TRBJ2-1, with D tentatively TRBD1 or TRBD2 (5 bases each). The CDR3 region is CATPQGRGAYNEQFF. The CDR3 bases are TGTGCCACTCCCCAAGGGAGAGGGGCCTACAATGAGCAGTTCTTC.